The next 15 T cell receptor beta chains were all read from a single sample in a study of patients and donors after allogeneic stem cell transplantation. One entry per CDR3 protein, called by TCRdb with MiXCR from the RT-PCR reads. Of about 410,000 distinct CDR3 sequences in the sample, about a sixth were seen once. The sequenced sample consisted of blood, either unsorted or a sorted T cell fraction (not recorded which). The receptors originated from a human donor who was either an allogeneic HSCT recipient or a stem cell or donor lymphocyte infusion donor (not recorded which). It is not recorded whose cells these are; they may come from a transplant donor.

This chain uses TRBV6-1 with TRBJ1-5; D is perhaps TRBD1 (5 bases). V was trimmed by 5 bases and J by 7 bases, leaving 18 bases between them. The CDR3 spans 15 residues. Germline V gives CDR1 MNHNS, CDR2 SASEGT. In nucleotides, the CDR3 is TGTGCCAGCAGTCCAACTTTTGGGGGAGGCCAGCCCCAGCATTTT. Protein product: CASSPTFGGGQPQHF.

This clonotype was counted only a few times. The chain links TRBV10-3 to TRBJ2-6; D is unresolved. Deletions cut 5 bases from V and 0 bases from J, with 11 bases between. The CDR3 runs to 16 residues. Germline V gene data show CDR1 as ENHRY and CDR2 as SYGVKD. DNA of the CDR3: TGTGCCATCAGTTTCTCCATCCTCTCTGGGGCCAACGTCCTGACTTTC. Translating gives CAISFSILSGANVLTF.

This clonotype was picked up a small number of times. This chain links TRBV7-2 with TRBJ1-2; the match to TRBD1 covers 8 bases. Losses at the gene ends were 8 bases for V and 5 bases for J; bases not matched to a gene: 10. Germline V lookup: CDR1 SGHTA, CDR2 FQGNSA. The CDR3 is 14 residues long. CDR3 protein: CASQAITGGYGYTF. The CDR3 nucleotides are TGTGCCAGCCAAGCTATAACAGGGGGGTATGGCTACACCTTC.

The chain links TRBV5-1 to TRBJ1-4; D is undetermined. Deletions cut 0 bases from V and 6 bases from J, with 12 bases between. Germline V gene lookup returns CDR1 SGHRS and CDR2 YFSETQ. This CDR3 is 15 amino acids long. The DNA of the CDR3 is TGCGCCAGCAGCTTGGCCGGAGGGTCGCATGAAAAACTGTTTTTT. Protein product: CASSLAGGSHEKLFF.

This clonotype was counted ten times or more. At one boundary the junction diverges from the germline segment, which might be a read error. This chain connects TRBV12-3 or TRBV12-4 to TRBJ2-3; 7 positions agree with TRBD1. The CDR3 spans 15 residues. Here the CDR3 reads CASSLGQSSTDTQYF. As DNA, the CDR3 is TGCGCCAGCAGCTTGGGACAGTCTAGCACAGATACGCAGTATTTT.

This clonotype was seen more than once but under ten times. V is TRBV15 and J is TRBJ2-7, with 9 nucleotides matching TRBD1. The CDR3 is made up of 15 amino acids. In germline, CDR1 is LNHNV, CDR2 YYDKDF (reference sequence). The V and J ends lost 2 bases and 7 bases, in that order; junction bases with no gene match: 9. DNA of the CDR3: TGTGCCACCAGCAGAAACAGGGGGCTCGCGGGGGAGCAGTACTTC. Translating gives CATSRNRGLAGEQYF.

The J gene is TRBJ1-1, the V gene TRBV7-9; D gene ambiguous. Germline V gene lookup returns CDR1 SEHNR and CDR2 FQNEAQ (reference sequence). Trimming removed 7 bases from V and 2 bases from J, with 5 bases in between. This CDR3 is 11 amino acids long. The CDR3 coding sequence is TGTGCCAGCACGTATAACACTGAAGCTTTCTTT. As protein: CASTYNTEAFF.

This clonotype was seen only once. V usage is TRBV29-1 and J usage is TRBJ1-2, with D uncertain. Trimming removed 4 bases from V and 7 bases from J, with 4 bases in between. Germline CDR1 and CDR2: SQVTM and ANQGSEA. The CDR3 totals 9 residues. CDR3: CSVVPGYTF. The DNA for the CDR3 is TGCAGCGTTGTTCCTGGCTACACCTTC.

The chain is built from TRBV12-3 or TRBV12-4 and TRBJ2-7, with 8 bases aligning to TRBD1. The CDR3 has 16 residues. V shed 5 bases and J 0 bases; nucleotides not matched to a gene: 9. CDR3 DNA: TGTGCCAGCAGTGCTTGGACAGGGCAAGGCTCCTACGAGCAGTACTTC. It yields the protein CASSAWTGQGSYEQYF.

This chain uses TRBV18 with TRBJ2-7; 9 bases are a match to TRBD1. The CDR3 consists of 15 residues. Germline V gene data show CDR1 as KGHSH and CDR2 as LQKENI. V gave up 4 bases and J gave up 4 bases; unmatched junction bases: 8. The CDR3 bases are TGTGCCAGCTCACGAGCCGGGACAGGGCTTTACGAGCAGTACTTC. Translation gives CASSRAGTGLYEQYF.

This clonotype was seen only a few times. J is TRBJ2-3 and V is TRBV6-2 or TRBV6-3, with 11 bases lining up with TRBD2. V lost 8 bases, J lost 4 bases, and 5 bases stayed unmatched. Germline V gene data show CDR1 as MNHEY and CDR2 as SVGEGT. This CDR3 has 14 residues. CDR3 protein: CASHLAGGADTQYF. CDR3 DNA sequence: TGTGCCAGCCACCTAGCGGGGGGCGCAGATACGCAGTATTTT.

This clonotype has more than one count but fewer than ten. The chain uses TRBV18 and TRBJ1-5; D ambiguous. Germline V gives CDR1 KGHSH, CDR2 LQKENI. Trimming pared 2 bases from V and 7 bases from J, leaving 9 bases between. The CDR3 has 13 amino acids. This CDR3 reads CASSPDYTQPQHF. DNA for the CDR3: TGTGCCAGCTCACCAGATTACACGCAGCCCCAGCATTTT.

The V gene is TRBV7-2, the J gene TRBJ2-1; 11 positions match TRBD2. Germline V gives CDR1 SGHTA, CDR2 FQGNSA. The CDR3 spans 16 residues. V trimming: 10 bases; J trimming: 8 bases; junction bases outside the gene matches: 16. CDR3 protein: CATHPRLAGGGHEQFF. Written as DNA, the CDR3 is TGTGCCACCCACCCTCGGCTAGCGGGAGGCGGGCATGAGCAGTTCTTC. The variable domain in full, with the rest retrieved from reference TRBV7-2 and TRBJ2-1, is GAGVSQSPSNKVTEKGKDVELRCDPISGHTALYWYRQSLGQGLEFLIYFQGNSAPDKSGLPSDRFSAERTGGSVSTLTIQRTQQEDSAVYLCATHPRLAGGGHEQFFGPGTRLTVL.

The rearrangement links TRBV10-3 to TRBJ2-1; 7 bases align to TRBD2. CDR1 ENHRY and CDR2 SYGVKD come from the germline V gene. The CDR3 covers 15 residues. J lost 0 bases, V lost 7 bases, and 6 bases had no gene match. CDR3 sequence: CAIKQTGGSYNEQFF. Written as DNA, the CDR3 is TGTGCCATCAAACAGACGGGAGGCTCCTACAATGAGCAGTTCTTC.

This clonotype has a handful of counts. The chain has TRBV12-3 or TRBV12-4 and TRBJ1-2; D remains unclear. The CDR3 has 19 residues. Trimming took 1 base from V and 0 from J, leaving 21 bases between them. The CDR3 loop is CASSLERNGGRLANYGYTF. The DNA for the CDR3 is TGTGCCAGCAGTTTAGAAAGGAATGGTGGGCGGCTAGCTAACTATGGCTACACCTTC.